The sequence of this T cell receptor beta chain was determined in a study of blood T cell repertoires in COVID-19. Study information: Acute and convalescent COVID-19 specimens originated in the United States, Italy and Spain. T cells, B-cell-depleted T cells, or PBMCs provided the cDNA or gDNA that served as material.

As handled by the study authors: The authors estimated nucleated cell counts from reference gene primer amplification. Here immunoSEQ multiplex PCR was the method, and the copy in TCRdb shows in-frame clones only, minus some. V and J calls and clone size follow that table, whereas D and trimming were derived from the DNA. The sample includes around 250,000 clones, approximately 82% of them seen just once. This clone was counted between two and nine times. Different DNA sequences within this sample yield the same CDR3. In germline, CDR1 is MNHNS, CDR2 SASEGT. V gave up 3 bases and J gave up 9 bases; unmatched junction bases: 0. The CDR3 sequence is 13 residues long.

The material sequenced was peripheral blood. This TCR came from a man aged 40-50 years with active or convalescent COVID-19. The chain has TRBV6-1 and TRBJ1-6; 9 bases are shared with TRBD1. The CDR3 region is CASSETGGSPLHF. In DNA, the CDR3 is TGTGCCAGCAGTGAGACAGGGGGTTCACCCCTCCACTTT.